The 7 T cell receptor beta chains below all came from one sample that was sequenced in a study of blood T cell repertoires in COVID-19. Sequenced by immunoSEQ multiplex PCR; TCRdb stores in-frame clones only, minus some. The sample yields about 300,000 clones, 88% seen once. Specimen: peripheral blood. The receptors derive from a man aged 18 to 29 with active or convalescent COVID-19.

The V call is TRBV5-1, the J call TRBJ1-2; no clear D gene. The CDR3 runs to 13 residues. CDR1 and CDR2 from the germline V gene are SGHRS and YFSETQ. V dropped 1 base and J dropped 1 base, with 5 bases sitting between them. CDR3 loop: CASSLTVNYGYTF. CDR3 DNA sequence: TGCGCCAGCAGCTTGACAGTTAACTATGGCTACACCTTC.

This chain joins TRBV24-1 and TRBJ1-4; no reliable D call. Germline V lookup: CDR1 KGHDR, CDR2 SFDVKD. Trimming took off 1 base at V and 7 bases at J, with 15 bases between the two ends. The CDR3 runs 16 residues. CDR3 region: CATSDFTEIKGEKLFF. DNA for the CDR3: TGTGCCACCAGTGATTTCACAGAGATCAAAGGTGAAAAACTGTTTTTT.

The chain couples TRBV5-4 to TRBJ2-3; 7 nucleotides line up with TRBD1. The CDR3 consists of 15 residues. V shed 4 bases and J 3 bases; nucleotides not matched to a gene: 8. In germline, CDR1 is SGHNT, CDR2 YYREEE (reference sequence). The CDR3: CASSPKGQLTDTQYF. The CDR3 region has the DNA TGTGCCAGCAGCCCAAAGGGACAGCTGACAGATACGCAGTATTTT. Full variable domain (missing parts from reference TRBV5-4 and TRBJ2-3): ETGVTQSPTHLIKTRGQQVTLRCSSQSGHNTVSWYQQALGQGPQFIFQYYREEENGRGNFPPRFSGLQFPNYSSELNVNALELDDSALYLCASSPKGQLTDTQYFGPGTRLTVL.

The J gene is TRBJ1-1, the V gene TRBV19; D is possibly TRBD1 (5 bases). V was trimmed by 8 bases and J by 3 bases, leaving 16 bases between them. The CDR3 contains 14 residues. Germline-derived CDR1 and CDR2 are LNHDA and SQIVND (reference sequence). The chain's CDR3 is CASGRWGFDTEAFF. The CDR3 DNA sequence: TGTGCCAGTGGGAGGTGGGGCTTTGACACTGAAGCTTTCTTT.

This clone was counted between two and nine times. This chain connects TRBV27 to TRBJ1-2, with TRBD1 matching 9 bases. Germline V gives CDR1 MNHEY, CDR2 SMNVEV (reference sequence). The V and J ends lost 3 bases and 12 bases, in that order; junction bases with no gene match: 23. The CDR3 is 18 residues long. CDR3 sequence: CASSLRFEGTGYWGGHTF. The CDR3 DNA is TGTGCCAGCAGTTTGCGCTTCGAAGGGACAGGGTATTGGGGAGGGCACACCTTC.

The rearrangement joins TRBV6-2 or TRBV6-3 to TRBJ2-1, with 7 bases lining up with TRBD2. J was trimmed by 3 bases and V by 2 bases; bases with no gene match: 7. This CDR3 comprises 16 residues. In germline, CDR1 is MNHEY, CDR2 SVGEGT. CDR3 residues: CASSYNSSGVYNEQFF. The CDR3, as DNA: TGTGCCAGCAGTTACAACTCTAGCGGTGTCTACAATGAGCAGTTCTTC.

This sequence joins TRBV24-1 and TRBJ2-3; 9 positions agree with TRBD2. CDR1 KGHDR and CDR2 SFDVKD come from the germline V gene. Trimming removed 3 bases from V and 6 bases from J; junction bases left unmatched: 12. This CDR3 is built from 17 residues. DNA of the CDR3: TGTGCCACCAGTGATCCTGGGGGGAGCGGGGGGAGGGATACGCAGTATTTT. This codes for CATSDPGGSGGRDTQYF.